This T cell receptor beta chain was obtained from a study of control samples from healthy donors and cancer patients (TCRdb year 2020). From the cysteine up to the phenylalanine, the CDR3 has a length of 15 residues. The retained sequence is limited to the CDR3, 45 bases, with the frame set at the first base. Trimming leaves V shorter by 5 bases and J shorter by 6 bases, with the junction holding 10 bases beyond the gene matches. The germline V gene provides CDR1 SGHTA and CDR2 FQGNSA. About this clone: Its antigen remains undetermined.

Library prep was done by the immunoSEQ multiplex PCR assay. The immuneACCESS repertoire file appears here via TCRdb, limited to in-frame rearrangements. These files lack a portion of the clones; in checked studies, under half of the deficit traces to unresolved V genes, and the cause of the others is not known. The sample table includes some 180,000 clones. The ten largest account for 2.2% of the sample. Material for sequencing was blood. The sequence came from a woman younger than 45 in good health. The chain joins TRBV7-2 to TRBJ2-5; the central 9 bases match TRBD1. For the CDR3, the sequence is CASSPGTGSEKTQYF. The DNA is TGTGCCAGCAGCCCGGGGACAGGGTCGGAAAAGACCCAGTACTTC. The full variable domain, completed from the reference TRBV7-2 and TRBJ2-5 proteins outside the CDR3, reads GAGVSQSPSNKVTEKGKDVELRCDPISGHTALYWYRQSLGQGLEFLIYFQGNSAPDKSGLPSDRFSAERTGGSVSTLTIQRTQQEDSAVYLCASSPGTGSEKTQYFGPGTRLLVL.